This is a list of T cell receptor beta chains from one sample in a study of blood T cell repertoires in COVID-19. Method: immunoSEQ multiplex PCR; TCRdb's copy keeps in-frame clones and lacks some. The sample includes hundreds of thousands of clones, over 85% of them seen just once. Sequencing was performed on peripheral blood. These TCRs come from a woman in her thirties with COVID-19, enrolled during active disease. Both conserved end residues are part of each CDR3. The order of the fields is clone size, D gene, V gene, J gene, CDR3 DNA, CDR3 protein. D genes are given only for firm matches. The listing skips clone size in some rows; elsewhere it reads once, few, many or a size class.

size: .
D: .
V: TRBV6-5
J: TRBJ2-7
DNA: TGTGCCAGCACCAATCTGGCATACGAGCAGTACTTC
CDR3: CASTNLAYEQYF

size: .
D: TRBD2
V: TRBV11-2
J: TRBJ2-7
DNA: TGTGCCAGCAGCTCGACTAGCGTCTCCTACGAGCAGTACTTC
CDR3: CASSSTSVSYEQYF

size: .
D: .
V: TRBV29-1
J: TRBJ2-2
DNA: TGCAGCACAACCGAGGTGGGGAACACCGGGGAGCTGTTTTTT
CDR3: CSTTEVGNTGELFF

size: .
D: TRBD1
V: TRBV7-6
J: TRBJ1-2
DNA: TGTGCCAGCAGCTTCGCGAGACAGGGCGGCTATGGCTACACCTTC
CDR3: CASSFARQGGYGYTF

size: .
D: TRBD2
V: TRBV6-2/TRBV6-3
J: TRBJ2-1
DNA: TGTGCCAGCAGCACGACTAGCGGGGGGGCTTACAATGAGCAGTTCTTC
CDR3: CASSTTSGGAYNEQFF

size: .
D: .
V: TRBV4-1
J: TRBJ2-7
DNA: TGCGCCAGCAGCCAAGTGGGGGCGGGTGCCTACGAGCAGTACTTC
CDR3: CASSQVGAGAYEQYF

size: .
D: TRBD1
V: TRBV27
J: TRBJ1-4
DNA: TGTGCCAGCAGTCCCGGACAGGGCCGGCGTGAAAAACTGTTTTTT
CDR3: CASSPGQGRREKLFF

size: .
D: .
V: TRBV27
J: TRBJ1-1
DNA: TGTGCCAGCAGTTCCACCGGGTCCCCCCCCGGCGGTAGCGAAGCTTTCTTT
CDR3: CASSSTGSPPGGSEAFF

size: .
D: TRBD1
V: TRBV19
J: TRBJ2-6
DNA: TGTGCCAGTAGAAGGGACAGGGGGGACTCTGGGGCCAACGTCCTGACTTTC
CDR3: CASRRDRGDSGANVLTF

size: few
D: .
V: TRBV7-2
J: TRBJ1-5
DNA: TGTGCCAGCAGTAAAAACAGGGAAGAAAGTCAGCCCCAGCATTTT
CDR3: CASSKNREESQPQHF

size: .
D: .
V: TRBV5-5
J: TRBJ1-4
DNA: TGTGCCAGCAGCTTCCGGGACACGGAGTCCCGAAAACTGTTTTTT
CDR3: CASSFRDTESRKLFF

size: .
D: TRBD2
V: TRBV10-3
J: TRBJ2-3
DNA: TGTGCCATCAAGACTAGCGGGGCGGTAGATACGCAGTATTTT
CDR3: CAIKTSGAVDTQYF

size: .
D: .
V: TRBV7-8
J: TRBJ1-2
DNA: TGTGCCAGCAGCCTCACAGAGAACTATGGCTACACCTTC
CDR3: CASSLTENYGYTF

size: .
D: TRBD2
V: TRBV27
J: TRBJ2-1
DNA: TGTGCCAGCAGTTCCGTTCGGGACTACCTAAACAATGAGCAGTTCTTC
CDR3: CASSSVRDYLNNEQFF

size: .
D: TRBD2
V: TRBV5-1
J: TRBJ2-7
DNA: TGCGCCAGCAGCGCTCCGGGACTAGGATTCGAGCAGTACTTC
CDR3: CASSAPGLGFEQYF

size: .
D: .
V: TRBV4-1
J: TRBJ1-4
DNA: TGCGCCAGCAGCCAAGGCCCGGGACATACTTCTTCTAATGAAAAACTGTTTTTT
CDR3: CASSQGPGHTSSNEKLFF

size: .
D: .
V: TRBV30
J: TRBJ1-1
DNA: TGTGCCTGGAGAGCGGATGATTACACTGAAGCTTTCTTT
CDR3: CAWRADDYTEAFF

size: .
D: TRBD2
V: TRBV5-1
J: TRBJ2-3
DNA: TGCGCCAGCAGCTGGGGCGGGGGGGATACGCAGTATTTT
CDR3: CASSWGGGDTQYF

size: .
D: .
V: TRBV5-6
J: TRBJ1-2
DNA: TGTGCCAGCAGCCCTAGGGGGAGGGAGAGGAATGGCTACACCTTC
CDR3: CASSPRGRERNGYTF

size: .
D: TRBD1
V: TRBV13
J: TRBJ1-3
DNA: TGTGCCAGCAGCCCACCCGGACAGGGGGTTTTTGGAAACACCATATATTTT
CDR3: CASSPPGQGVFGNTIYF

size: .
D: TRBD2
V: TRBV5-1
J: TRBJ2-1
DNA: TGCGCCAGCAGCTTGAGGATTCTTAGCGGGGTCTACAATGAGCAGTTCTTC
CDR3: CASSLRILSGVYNEQFF

size: .
D: TRBD1
V: TRBV6-1
J: TRBJ1-4
DNA: TGTGCCAGCAGTGAAGAAGGGGGACAGGGTTCCAAAAGGGAAAAACTGTTTTTT
CDR3: CASSEEGGQGSKREKLFF

size: .
D: TRBD1
V: TRBV2
J: TRBJ2-1
DNA: TGTGCCAGCAGCAGACTCGGGACAGGGTCCTACAATGAGCAGTTCTTC
CDR3: CASSRLGTGSYNEQFF

size: .
D: .
V: TRBV7-8
J: TRBJ1-6
DNA: TGTGCCAGCAGCTTAGAAAGTTTCAGGGGCGCCTATAATTCACCCCTCCACTTT
CDR3: CASSLESFRGAYNSPLHF

size: .
D: .
V: TRBV7-9
J: TRBJ1-1
DNA: TGTGCCAGCAGCTGGAGAGGGGGCACTGAAGCTTTCTTT
CDR3: CASSWRGGTEAFF

size: .
D: TRBD2
V: TRBV4-1
J: TRBJ2-1
DNA: TGCGCCAGCAGCCAAGATCTGTGGGGGGGCAATGAGCAGTTCTTC
CDR3: CASSQDLWGGNEQFF

size: .
D: .
V: TRBV11-2
J: TRBJ2-3
DNA: TGTGCCAGCAGCCCCCGTGCGGGAGATACGCAGTATTTT
CDR3: CASSPRAGDTQYF

size: once
D: .
V: TRBV7-9
J: TRBJ1-4
DNA: TGTGCCAGCAGCTTACGGGGAGCAAATGAAAAACTGTTTTTT
CDR3: CASSLRGANEKLFF

size: .
D: .
V: TRBV21-1
J: TRBJ2-7
DNA: TGTGCCAGCAGCAAAGCGGAACACGAACAGGGGAAAGCCTACGAGCAGTACTTC
CDR3: CASSKAEHEQGKAYEQYF

size: .
D: .
V: TRBV5-1
J: TRBJ2-1
DNA: TGCGCCAGCAGCCCTGCCCCTCTAGCTGTTAGCTCCTACAATGAGCAGTTCTTC
CDR3: CASSPAPLAVSSYNEQFF

size: .
D: TRBD2
V: TRBV7-6
J: TRBJ2-2
DNA: TGTGCCAGCAGCTCCCGACCTAGCGGAGACACCGGGGAGCTGTTTTTT
CDR3: CASSSRPSGDTGELFF

size: .
D: TRBD2
V: TRBV19
J: TRBJ2-7
DNA: TGTGCCAGTAGCTCCGCTAGCGGGGTCTACGAGCAGTACTTC
CDR3: CASSSASGVYEQYF

size: .
D: .
V: TRBV5-1
J: TRBJ1-4
DNA: TGCGCCAGCAATAAGGGGCTCGCTAATGAAAAACTGTTTTTT
CDR3: CASNKGLANEKLFF

size: once
D: TRBD2
V: TRBV10-3
J: TRBJ2-3
DNA: TGTGCCATCAGTGCCTCACCCGGGACTAGCGGGGGGGCCTGGCTCGCAGATACGCAGTATTTT
CDR3: CAISASPGTSGGAWLADTQYF

size: .
D: .
V: TRBV28
J: TRBJ1-2
DNA: TGTGCCAGCAGCTCTCTTCCGGGGAGGGGCTACACCTTC
CDR3: CASSSLPGRGYTF

size: .
D: TRBD2
V: TRBV6-4
J: TRBJ2-3
DNA: TGTGCCAGCAGTGCTAGCGGGGGGATCACAGATACGCAGTATTTT
CDR3: CASSASGGITDTQYF

size: .
D: TRBD2
V: TRBV5-4
J: TRBJ2-4
DNA: TGTGCCAGCAGCTATGGCGGGGGGCCGAACATTCAGTACTTC
CDR3: CASSYGGGPNIQYF

size: .
D: TRBD2
V: TRBV5-1
J: TRBJ2-1
DNA: TGCGCCAGCAGCTTTAATAGCGGGGGGGCGGGTGAGCAGTTCTTC
CDR3: CASSFNSGGAGEQFF

size: .
D: .
V: TRBV28
J: TRBJ2-1
DNA: TGTGCCAGCAGTTCCCCGGGGGGCGCCTACAATGAGCAGTTCTTC
CDR3: CASSSPGGAYNEQFF

size: .
D: TRBD2
V: TRBV6-2/TRBV6-3
J: TRBJ2-2
DNA: TGTGCCAGCAGTTACCCGGGACTAGCGGGGCTATTGGGAAACACCGGGGAGCTGTTTTTT
CDR3: CASSYPGLAGLLGNTGELFF

size: .
D: .
V: TRBV10-2
J: TRBJ1-1
DNA: TGCGCCAGCACCGGGAACACTGAAGCTTTCTTT
CDR3: CASTGNTEAFF

size: .
D: TRBD1
V: TRBV27
J: TRBJ2-2
DNA: TGTGCCACCCGGACAGGGGACACCGGGGAGCTGTTTTTT
CDR3: CATRTGDTGELFF

size: many
D: .
V: TRBV4-1
J: TRBJ1-2
DNA: TGCGCCAGCAGCCAAGATGATGCGGGGGGATATGGCTACACCTTC
CDR3: CASSQDDAGGYGYTF

size: .
D: TRBD2
V: TRBV11-2
J: TRBJ2-3
DNA: TGTGCCAGCAGCTTAGGAGCCGGGACTAACACAGATACGCAGTATTTT
CDR3: CASSLGAGTNTDTQYF